This T cell receptor (beta chain) was documented in a study of shared clonotypes between healthy human individuals. The CDR3 totals 14 residues. The ends were cut back, 4 bases at V and 3 bases at J, with 11 bases in the middle. Germline V gives CDR1 SGDLS, CDR2 YYNGEE. Assay execution proceeded at the deep level. Data came from immunoSEQ multiplex PCR; TCRdb stores just in-frame clones and leaves some out. This table has 2 million to 2.5 million clones, around 95% appearing once. The sequenced material came from naive CD4+ T cells sorted from blood. Sample subset: CD45RA+ positively selected. The chain joins TRBV9 to TRBJ1-5, with D possibly TRBD1 on 5 matching bases. This clonotype was obtained from a man in his late teens or twenties in good health. The CDR3 protein is CASSHGGVNQPQHF. The CDR3 DNA follows: TGTGCCAGCAGCCATGGGGGGGTCAATCAGCCCCAGCATTTT. Complete variable domain (other parts from reference TRBV9 and TRBJ1-5): DSGVTQTPKHLITATGQRVTLRCSPRSGDLSVYWYQQSLDQGLQFLIQYYNGEERAKGNILERFSAQQFPDLHSELNLSSLELGDSALYFCASSHGGVNQPQHFGDGTRLSIL.